The next 24 T cell receptor beta chains were all read from a single sample in a study of control samples from healthy donors and cancer patients (dated by TCRdb to about 2020). Libraries were built with the immunoSEQ multiplex PCR assay. What TCRdb holds here is the immuneACCESS table cut down to in-frame rearrangements. Part of the clones is not present; checked against another copy, under half of the missing clones reflect an unresolved V gene, and the others are unexplained. For this sample the table gives 70,000 to 90,000 clones, of which 94% were detected only once. The ten largest clones represent approximately 6% of the sample. Source material: blood. These receptors originate from a woman in her 40s in good health.

This chain joins TRBV5-1 and TRBJ1-1, with unresolved D. This CDR3 contains 14 residues. V was clipped by 0 bases and J by 5 bases, with 11 bases between them. From germline, CDR1 is SGHRS and CDR2 YFSETQ. CDR3 loop: CASSLATVRTEAFF. The DNA for the CDR3 is TGCGCCAGCAGCTTGGCCACTGTAAGAACTGAAGCTTTCTTT.

V and J are TRBV4-2 and TRBJ1-1, with D maybe TRBD1 (5 bases). Germline values: CDR1 LGHNA, CDR2 YNFKEQ. V was clipped by 0 bases and J by 1 base, with 9 bases between them. CDR3 length: 15 residues. The DNA for the CDR3 is TGTGCCAGCAGCCAAGATGGGGCAGGGAACACTGAAGCTTTCTTT. It encodes CASSQDGAGNTEAFF.

The V call is TRBV30, the J call TRBJ1-3, with D maybe TRBD1 (6 bases). CDR3 length: 15 residues. Germline V gene sequence: CDR1 GTSNPN, CDR2 SVGIG (reference sequence). The V and J ends lost 3 bases and 0 bases respectively, with 12 bases between them. CDR3 nucleotide sequence: TGTGCCTGGAGAAGAACAGGGTCCTCTGGAAACACCATATATTTT. Translation: CAWRRTGSSGNTIYF.

This clone was found a few times. Other DNA sequences from this sample encode an identical CDR3 as well. The chain employs TRBV7-9 and TRBJ2-5; D is ambiguous. Germline loops: CDR1 SEHNR, CDR2 FQNEAQ (reference sequence). This CDR3 comprises 11 residues. V shed 3 bases and J shed 2 bases, with 1 base lying between them. CDR3 amino acids: CASSLQETQYF. The CDR3 region has the DNA TGTGCCAGCAGCTTGCAAGAGACCCAGTACTTC.

The chain is built from TRBV7-2 and TRBJ1-1; TRBD1 is a possible D gene (6 bases). Trimming took off 8 bases at V and 0 bases at J, with 13 bases between the two ends. The CDR3 loop spans 14 amino acids. CDR1 is SGHTA, CDR2 FQGNSA, per germline. In DNA form, the CDR3 reads TGTGCCAGCGGGGGGCAGGGATTGAACACTGAAGCTTTCTTT. Translated: CASGGQGLNTEAFF.

The chain combines TRBV29-1 with TRBJ2-1; a weak D match, TRBD2 (7 bases). CDR3 length equals 14 residues. Trimming stripped 3 bases from V and 4 bases from J, with 13 bases between. Looked up from germline, CDR1 is SQVTM and CDR2 is ANQGSEA. The CDR3 bases are TGCAGCGTTGAGTGGGGGGGGCAGTACAATGAGCAGTTCTTC. This codes for CSVEWGGQYNEQFF.

The genes are TRBV5-5 and TRBJ2-1; 11 bases are a match to TRBD2. The J segment lost 8 bases and the V segment lost 2 bases, leaving 6 bases of the junction unmatched. This CDR3 has 15 residues. Per the germline V gene, CDR1 is SGHKS and CDR2 is YYEKEE (reference sequence). CDR3 sequence: CASSFVTSGTYEQFF. CDR3 nucleotide sequence: TGTGCCAGCAGCTTCGTGACTAGCGGGACTTATGAGCAGTTCTTC.

The J gene is TRBJ2-5, the V gene TRBV28, with 10 bases aligning to TRBD1. Per germline, CDR1 MDHEN and CDR2 SYDVKM. The CDR3 is 19 residues long. V shed 5 bases, J shed 1 base, and the junction held 16 bases outside the gene matches. CDR3 DNA: TGTGCCAGCAGTACGCCCGGGACAGGGGTTTTAAAGCCCCAAGAGACCCAGTACTTC. Its translation: CASSTPGTGVLKPQETQYF.

This rearrangement joins TRBV6-2 or TRBV6-3 to TRBJ2-3, with D perhaps being TRBD1 or TRBD2 (6 bases each). The V gene lost 5 bases and the J gene lost 3 bases, with 12 bases spanning the gap. This CDR3 is built from 14 residues. Looked up from germline, CDR1 is MNHEY and CDR2 is SVGEGT. CDR3 protein: CASSKGGPTDTQYF. CDR3 DNA sequence: TGTGCCAGCAGTAAGGGGGGCCCAACAGATACGCAGTATTTT.

The rearrangement links TRBV5-1 to TRBJ2-7; 10 bases line up with TRBD2. The V and J ends lost 0 bases and 6 bases, in that order; junction bases with no gene match: 3. The CDR3 has 14 residues. The germline CDR1 and CDR2 sequences are SGHRS and YFSETQ. The CDR3 is CASSLASGSLEQYF. The DNA of the CDR3 is TGCGCCAGCAGCTTGGCTAGCGGGAGTCTCGAGCAGTACTTC.

The CDR3 DNA is TGTGCCAGCAGTGTCCTAGGGGGGAGGGGGTCCCAGCATTTT. It codes for CASSVLGGRGSQHF. This chain connects TRBV2 to TRBJ1-5, with D perhaps matching TRBD1 (6 bases). The V and J ends lost 4 bases and 11 bases respectively, with 18 bases between them. This CDR3 region has 14 residues. CDR1 is SNHLY and CDR2 is FYNNEI in the germline V gene. The whole variable domain, remainder taken from reference TRBV2 and TRBJ1-5, is EPEVTQTPSHQVTQMGQEVILRCVPISNHLYFYWYRQILGQKVEFLVSFYNNEISEKSEIFDDQFSVERPDGSNFTLKIRSTKLEDSAMYFCASSVLGGRGSQHFGDGTRLSIL.

CDR3 nucleotide sequence: TGCGCCAGCAGTGAGTCTTACATGAACACTGAAGCTTTCTTT. Protein sequence: CASSESYMNTEAFF. The V call is TRBV10-1, the J call TRBJ1-1; D is ambiguous. The germline V and J ends were trimmed by 0 bases and 0 bases, with 5 bases remaining between them. The CDR3 totals 14 residues. Per the germline V gene, CDR1 is WNHNN and CDR2 is SYGVQD (reference sequence).

The chain couples TRBV6-5 to TRBJ1-1, with TRBD1 as a possible D gene (5 bases). Looked up from germline, CDR1 is MNHEY and CDR2 is SVGAGI. The ends were cut back, 7 bases at V and 1 base at J, with 16 bases in the middle. This CDR3 is built from 15 residues. The CDR3 region has the DNA TGTGCCAGCAAGAACAAGCCGGGACGGAACACTGAAGCTTTCTTT. Residues: CASKNKPGRNTEAFF.

This sequence joins TRBV7-6 and TRBJ2-7; no firm D call. V was shortened by 1 base and J by 3 bases, with 10 bases between the two germline ends. Germline-derived CDR1 and CDR2 are SGHVS and FNYEAQ. The CDR3 spans 14 residues. As DNA, the CDR3 is TGTGCCAGCAGCTTAGAGGCTATTAGCTACGAGCAGTACTTC. It encodes CASSLEAISYEQYF.

The V gene is TRBV28, the J gene TRBJ1-6; 10 bases are a match to TRBD1. Germline values: CDR1 MDHEN, CDR2 SYDVKM. This CDR3 comprises 14 residues. Losses at the gene ends were 6 bases for V and 9 bases for J; bases not matched to a gene: 5. CDR3: CASSQDRGASPLHF. Written as DNA, the CDR3 is TGTGCCAGCAGCCAGGACAGGGGGGCTTCACCCCTCCACTTT.

The chain carries TRBV24-1 and TRBJ1-5, with D possibly TRBD1 on 6 matching bases. The V end lost 4 bases, the J end lost 4 bases, and 10 bases lay between the germline ends. The CDR3 length is 14 residues. CDR1 and CDR2 (germline): KGHDR, SFDVKD. Written as DNA, the CDR3 is TGTGCCACCAGTGAAATAGACAGGAATCAGCCCCAGCATTTT. This sequence encodes CATSEIDRNQPQHF.

The chain links TRBV30 to TRBJ2-6; D gene unclear. V was pared by 4 bases and J by 1 base, with 8 bases between. The CDR3 is made up of 14 amino acids. CDR1 is GTSNPN, CDR2 SVGIG, per germline (reference sequence). The CDR3 sequence: CAWIRASGANVLTF. CDR3 DNA sequence: TGTGCCTGGATCCGGGCGTCTGGGGCCAACGTCCTGACTTTC. Looking up the rest from reference TRBV30 and TRBJ2-6 gives the full variable domain: SQTIHQWPATLVQPVGSPLSLECTVEGTSNPNLYWYRQAAGRGLQLLFYSVGIGQISSEVPQNLSASRPQDRQFILSSKKLLLSDSGFYLCAWIRASGANVLTFGAGSRLTVL.

The chain recombines TRBV6-6 with TRBJ1-1; D possibly corresponds to TRBD1 (5 bases). Trimming stripped 0 bases from V and 2 bases from J, with 10 bases between. The CDR3 is 15 amino acids. Germline CDR1 MNHNY, CDR2 SVGAGI (reference sequence). DNA of the CDR3: TGTGCCAGCAGTTACTCGACGACAGCAAACACTGAAGCTTTCTTT. It codes for CASSYSTTANTEAFF.

The sample holds one count of this clone. The gene calls are TRBV2 and TRBJ2-7, with D perhaps matching TRBD2 (5 bases). The CDR3 extends over 11 amino acids. Trimming left V 4 bases short and J 9 bases short, with 10 bases between. The germline CDR1 and CDR2 sequences are SNHLY and FYNNEI. The CDR3 loop is CASSGEISQYF. The CDR3 DNA follows: TGTGCCAGCAGTGGGGAGATTTCGCAGTACTTC.

The rearrangement joins TRBV9 to TRBJ1-1, with D unclear. CDR1 and CDR2 (germline): SGDLS, YYNGEE. CDR3 size: 15 residues. The V gene lost 3 bases and the J gene lost 6 bases, with 18 bases spanning the gap. The CDR3 spells CASSARPGDNAEAFF. CDR3 nucleotide sequence: TGTGCCAGCAGCGCTAGGCCGGGAGACAACGCTGAAGCTTTCTTT.

The rearrangement joins TRBV29-1 to TRBJ2-7, with 12 nucleotides matching TRBD1. V was pared by 4 bases and J by 3 bases, with 7 bases of the junction left unmatched. The CDR3 has 15 residues. CDR1 and CDR2 from the germline V gene are SQVTM and ANQGSEA. The chain's CDR3 is CSVALGQGAVYEQYF. The CDR3 coding sequence is TGCAGCGTTGCTCTGGGACAGGGGGCGGTCTACGAGCAGTACTTC.

The V call is TRBV5-6, the J call TRBJ2-7; TRBD1 aligns across 10 bases. Germline V gene sequence: CDR1 SGHDT, CDR2 YYEEEE. The CDR3 is 16 amino acids. Unmatched junction bases numbered 4, after V lost 0 bases and J lost 1 base. CDR3 coding DNA: TGTGCCAGCAGCTTGGCGGGACAGGGGTTTTCCTACGAGCAGTACTTC. This codes for CASSLAGQGFSYEQYF. Filled out from reference TRBV5-6 and TRBJ2-7, the complete variable domain reads DAGVTQSPTHLIKTRGQQVTLRCSPKSGHDTVSWYQQALGQGPQFIFQYYEEEERQRGNFPDRFSGHQFPNYSSELNVNALLLGDSALYLCASSLAGQGFSYEQYFGPGTRLTVT.

The chain carries TRBV7-2 and TRBJ1-5; D unclear. Germline CDR1 SGHTA, CDR2 FQGNSA. CDR3 length equals 12 residues. V was pared by 2 bases and J by 5 bases, with 4 bases between. In DNA form, the CDR3 reads TGTGCCAGCAGCTTAATCGATCAGCCCCAGCATTTT. It specifies CASSLIDQPQHF.

The V call is TRBV28, the J call TRBJ1-4; D unclear. There are 10 residues in the CDR3. Germline values: CDR1 MDHEN, CDR2 SYDVKM. Trimming took 8 bases from V and 7 from J, leaving 5 bases between them. CDR3 in amino acids: CASRGEKLFF. The CDR3 region has the DNA TGTGCCAGCCGGGGTGAAAAACTGTTTTTT.